This T cell receptor beta chain emerged from a study of OX40 agonist ivuxolimab in advanced cancers. Assay: immunoSEQ multiplex PCR; the TCRdb copy retains only in-frame clones and omits some. The sample includes around 39,000 clones, around 80% of them seen just once. This clone turned up a few times. This receptor was obtained from an adult with an advanced solid tumor such as melanoma, head and neck, liver or kidney cancer. The sequencing here drew on CD4+ or CD8+ T cells sorted from blood, taken in a trial of the OX40 agonist ivuxolimab.

CDR3 sequence (DNA): TGTGCCAGTAGTATAGATCGGGACAGATATAGCAATCAGCCCCAGCATTTT. Translated: CASSIDRDRYSNQPQHF. This chain connects TRBV19 to TRBJ1-5; 7 nucleotides match TRBD1. Germline V gives CDR1 LNHDA, CDR2 SQIVND (reference sequence). V shed 0 bases and J 0 bases; nucleotides not matched to a gene: 5. The CDR3 length is 17 residues.